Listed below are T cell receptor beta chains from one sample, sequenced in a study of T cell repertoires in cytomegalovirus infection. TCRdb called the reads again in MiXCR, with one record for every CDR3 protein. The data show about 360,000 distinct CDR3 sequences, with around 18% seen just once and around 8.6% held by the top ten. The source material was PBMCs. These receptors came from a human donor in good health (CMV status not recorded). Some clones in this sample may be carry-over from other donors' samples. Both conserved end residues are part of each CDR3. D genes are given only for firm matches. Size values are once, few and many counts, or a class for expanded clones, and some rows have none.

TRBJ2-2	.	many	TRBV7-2	TGTGCCAGCAGCTTAGGTTTTTCGTCCGGGGAGCTGTTTTTT	CASSLGFSSGELFF
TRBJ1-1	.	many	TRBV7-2	TGTGCCAGCAGCCTCATGAGGACTGAAGCTTTCTTT	CASSLMRTEAFF
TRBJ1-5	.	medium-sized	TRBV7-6	TGTGCCAGCAGCTTAGGCCGGTATCAGCCCCAGCATTTT	CASSLGRYQPQHF
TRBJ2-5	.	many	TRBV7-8	TGTGCCAGCAGCTTATCTAAGCCAAGGACAATCCAAGAGACCCAGTACTTC	CASSLSKPRTIQETQYF
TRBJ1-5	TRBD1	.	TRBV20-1	TGCAGTGCTGTCGTCCCGGGACAGGGCAGGAGCAATCAGCCCCAGCATTTT	CSAVVPGQGRSNQPQHF
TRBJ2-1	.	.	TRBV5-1	TGCGCCAGCACCCGCGGCTACTCCTACAATGAGCAGTTCTTC	CASTRGYSYNEQFF
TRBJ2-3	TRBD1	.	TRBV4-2	TGTGCCAGCAGCCGCGCGACAGGGGGCCCAGATACGCAGTATTTT	CASSRATGGPDTQYF
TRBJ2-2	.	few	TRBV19	TGTGCCACCGGGATGGGGGGGCAGCCAAGCGGGGAGCTGTTTTTT	CATGMGGQPSGELFF
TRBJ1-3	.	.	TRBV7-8	TGTGCCAGCAGCTTTTCTGGCGGATCTGGAACCACCATATATTTT	CASSFSGGSGTTIYF
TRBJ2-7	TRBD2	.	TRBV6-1	TGTGCCAGGAACACGGGGAGGGGACCCTACGAGCAGTACTTC	CARNTGRGPYEQYF
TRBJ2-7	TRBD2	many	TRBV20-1	TGCAGTGCTCGCCTGGGACTAGCGGGAGCCTACGAGCAGTACTTC	CSARLGLAGAYEQYF
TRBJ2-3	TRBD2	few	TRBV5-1	TGCGCCAGCAGCTTGCGGACTAGGCCCACAGATACGCAGTATTTT	CASSLRTRPTDTQYF